This T cell receptor (beta chain) comes out of a study of technical replicates of blood from a handful of donors. V lost 4 bases and J 0 bases, leaving 14 bases between the germline ends. The CDR3 is made up of 16 amino acids. Germline assignment: CDR1 MDHEN and CDR2 SYDVKM. Clones were sequenced by immunoSEQ multiplex PCR, and TCRdb holds only the in-frame ones, with some missing. Counted here are approximately 73,000 clones, roughly 96% occurring once; the ten biggest clones make up approximately 0.3%. The chain uses TRBV28 and TRBJ2-3, with a weak D call TRBD2 (6 bases). The source is a human donor in good health. Sequencing was done on a sample of T cells isolated from PBMCs. The CDR3 nucleotides are TGTGCCAGCAGTTCTCCTAGCGCGTTTAGCACAGATACGCAGTATTTT. Translating gives CASSSPSAFSTDTQYF.